This record concerns one T cell receptor (beta chain) sequence. The antigen is unknown. Nonspecific anti-CD3/anti-CD28 bead stimulation represents the broad CD4+ T cell repertoire. CD4+ T cells upregulating both CD40 ligand and CD69 were sorted as responding cells. The data belong to a study of persistence of HIV-infected CD4 T cells. Overall study context: Blood samples, up to 180 mL, came from multiple time points, except a couple of leukapheresis donors sampled once.

The libraries were made with immunoSEQ version 4 in survey mode. The repertoire was sequenced with immunoSEQ multiplex PCR; TCRdb's copy has only in-frame clones and lacks some. This table has approximately 45,000 clones, around 89% appearing once. Study-wide results and limits: TCR oligoclonality correlated with proviral oligoclonality in the same sorted populations. TCR analyses could not target the rare provirus-carrying CMV-responding cells.

Germline lookup yields CDR1 SNHLY and CDR2 FYNNEI. CDR3 size: 14 residues. The J segment lost 7 bases and the V segment lost 7 bases, leaving 9 bases of the junction unmatched. This rearrangement joins TRBV2 to TRBJ1-5, with TRBD1 identical over 8 bases. This clonotype originated in an adult woman with HIV who was CMV-seropositive. The sample in question was CD4+ T cells sorted from PBMCs after approximately 20-hour stimulation, obtained from a patient who received antiretroviral therapy. The CDR3 coding sequence is TGTGCCAGCAAAACAGGGGGAGCGTGGCAGCCCCAGCATTTT. This translates into CASKTGGAWQPQHF.